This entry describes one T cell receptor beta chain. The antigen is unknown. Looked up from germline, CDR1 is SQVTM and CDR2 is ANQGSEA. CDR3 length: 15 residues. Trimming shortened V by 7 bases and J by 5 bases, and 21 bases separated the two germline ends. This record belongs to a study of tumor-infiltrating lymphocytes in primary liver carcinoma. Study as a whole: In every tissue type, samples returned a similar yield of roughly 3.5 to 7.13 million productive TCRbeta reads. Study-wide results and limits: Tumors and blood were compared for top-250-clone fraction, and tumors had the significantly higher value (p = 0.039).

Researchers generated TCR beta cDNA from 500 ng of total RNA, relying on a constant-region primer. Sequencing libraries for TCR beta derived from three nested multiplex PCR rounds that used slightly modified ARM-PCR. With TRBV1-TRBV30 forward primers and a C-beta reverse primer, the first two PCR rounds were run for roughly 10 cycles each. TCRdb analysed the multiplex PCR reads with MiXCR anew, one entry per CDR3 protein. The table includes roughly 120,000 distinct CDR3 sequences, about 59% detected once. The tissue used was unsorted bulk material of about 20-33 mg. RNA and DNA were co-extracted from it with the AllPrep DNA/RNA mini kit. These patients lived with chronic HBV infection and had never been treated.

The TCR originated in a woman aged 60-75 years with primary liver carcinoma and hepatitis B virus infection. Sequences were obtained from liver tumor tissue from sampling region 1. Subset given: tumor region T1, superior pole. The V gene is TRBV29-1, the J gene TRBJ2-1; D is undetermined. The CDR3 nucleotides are TGCAGCGCAAACGCGAGAATCGCTCTAAACAATGAGCAGTTCTTC. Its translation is CSANARIALNNEQFF.